These 29 T cell receptor beta chains share one sample of origin, sequenced in a study of PD-1 blockade in classical Hodgkin lymphoma. Assay used: immunoSEQ multiplex PCR; TCRdb lists only in-frame clones, some missing. In the table there are over 10,000 clones, roughly 80% of which are singletons. Relapses following autologous stem cell transplantation were seen in all patients, with brentuximab vedotin exposure varying. The specimen was peripheral blood mononuclear cells (PBMCs), collected at baseline. All receptors come from a human donor with classical Hodgkin lymphoma.

The CDR3 DNA reads TGCGCCAGCAGTCAAGACAGGGTTGGGACCACTGAAGCTTTCTTT. It codes for CASSQDRVGTTEAFF. The chain links TRBV23-1 to TRBJ1-1, with 7 bases matching TRBD1. TRBV23-1 is known as an ORF, though its function is uncertain. The CDR3 totals 15 residues. With 2 bases clipped from V and 4 bases from J, the junction kept 7 bases outside the gene matches.

This chain connects TRBV27 to TRBJ2-1; 7 nucleotides agree with TRBD2. Germline assignment: CDR1 MNHEY and CDR2 SMNVEV (reference sequence). Unmatched junction bases numbered 0, after V lost 3 bases and J lost 7 bases. The CDR3 is 12 residues long. The CDR3 DNA is TGTGCCAGCAGTTTGCGGGGGAATGAGCAGTTCTTC. This sequence encodes CASSLRGNEQFF.

The chain employs TRBV18 and TRBJ1-4; 8 bases fit TRBD1. Germline V lookup: CDR1 KGHSH, CDR2 LQKENI. This CDR3 is built from 16 residues. Trimming removed 5 bases from V and 2 bases from J; junction bases left unmatched: 7. CDR3 DNA sequence: TGTGCCAGCTCAGCGATTCCAGGGGGCACTAATGAAAAACTGTTTTTT. Amino acid sequence: CASSAIPGGTNEKLFF.

The rearrangement links TRBV10-3 to TRBJ1-5; D uncertain. V lost 5 bases and J 9 bases, leaving 14 bases between the germline ends. Per the germline V gene, CDR1 is ENHRY and CDR2 is SYGVKD. This CDR3 spans 13 amino acids. The CDR3 spells CAISIQFLGPQHF. The DNA for the CDR3 is TGTGCCATCAGTATCCAATTCTTGGGGCCCCAGCATTTT.

The chain is built from TRBV29-1 and TRBJ2-3, with 13 bases matching TRBD2. Germline V gene sequence: CDR1 SQVTM, CDR2 ANQGSEA. J gave up 4 bases and V 7 bases, and 5 bases lay outside the gene matches. The CDR3 runs to 14 residues. CDR3 DNA sequence: TGCAGCGCCGGGACTAGCGGGGTCGCAGATACGCAGTATTTT. Translation: CSAGTSGVADTQYF.

J is TRBJ1-4 and V is TRBV20-1; D is uncertain. Per the germline V gene, CDR1 is DFQATT and CDR2 is SNEGSKA (reference sequence). The CDR3 is made up of 11 amino acids. V was clipped by 3 bases and J by 8 bases, with 7 bases between them. The CDR3 nucleotides read TGCAGTGCTAGGTCCGGGGAAAAACTGTTTTTT. This translates into CSARSGEKLFF.

In DNA form, the CDR3 reads TGTGCCAGTAGTATAGCATGGGACAGGGAGCTTTATGGCTACACCTTC. Translating it yields CASSIAWDRELYGYTF. This chain joins TRBV19 and TRBJ1-2, with TRBD1 identical over 9 bases. This CDR3 is built from 16 residues. V lost 1 base, J lost 5 bases, and 8 bases stayed unmatched. Germline V gene sequence: CDR1 LNHDA, CDR2 SQIVND (reference sequence). The full variable domain, rest sourced from reference TRBV19 and TRBJ1-2, is DGGITQSPKYLFRKEGQNVTLSCEQNLNHDAMYWYRQDPGQGLRLIYYSQIVNDFQKGDIAEGYSVSREKKESFPLTVTSAQKNPTAFYLCASSIAWDRELYGYTFGSGTRLTVV.

This clone was seen once. This sequence joins TRBV7-9 and TRBJ2-1, with D perhaps being TRBD1 or TRBD2 (5 bases each). This CDR3 comprises 18 residues. Germline V lookup: CDR1 SEHNR, CDR2 FQNEAQ (reference sequence). The ends were cut back, 5 bases at V and 3 bases at J, with 23 bases in the middle. The DNA for the CDR3 is TGTGCCAGCAGCCTAACCCCTTTTGGGGACGGGGACTACAATGAGCAGTTCTTC. Protein product: CASSLTPFGDGDYNEQFF.

The rearrangement uses TRBV7-8 and TRBJ1-1; tentative D call: TRBD1 (6 bases). The CDR3 contains 14 residues. Germline values: CDR1 SGHVS, CDR2 FQNEAQ. V lost 6 bases, J lost 0 bases, and 11 bases lay in between. This chain's CDR3 is CASSRTGLNTEAFF. The CDR3 coding sequence is TGTGCCAGCAGTCGTACAGGGCTGAACACTGAAGCTTTCTTT. Combining the CDR3 with reference TRBV7-8 and TRBJ1-1 gives the whole variable domain GAGVSQSPRYKVAKRGQDVALRCDPISGHVSLFWYQQALGQGPEFLTYFQNEAQLDKSGLPSDRFFAERPEGSVSTLKIQRTQQEDSAVYLCASSRTGLNTEAFFGQGTRLTVV.

CDR3: CASSQVTGPNTEAFF. As DNA, the CDR3 is TGTGCCAGCAGCCAAGTGACAGGCCCGAATACTGAAGCTTTCTTT. This chain links TRBV14 with TRBJ1-1, with D perhaps TRBD1 (6 bases). V lost 1 base and J 5 bases, leaving 14 bases between the germline ends. The CDR3 has 15 residues. CDR1 is SGHDN and CDR2 is FVKESK in the germline V gene.

This rearrangement joins TRBV19 to TRBJ2-2; D remains unclear. Trimming took off 8 bases at V and 3 bases at J, with 10 bases between the two ends. The length of the CDR3 is 13 residues. From germline, CDR1 is LNHDA and CDR2 SQIVND (reference sequence). The CDR3 loop reads CASLYLYTGELFF. CDR3 coding DNA: TGTGCCAGTCTCTACCTATACACCGGGGAGCTGTTTTTT.

By share, this clone counts as medium-sized. The chain couples TRBV14 to TRBJ2-6; D gene ambiguous. The V gene's germline CDR1 is SGHDN and CDR2 FVKESK. The CDR3 totals 13 residues. With 4 bases removed from V and 0 bases from J, the gap between germline ends came to 1 base. The CDR3 sequence is CASSLSGANVLTF. In DNA form, the CDR3 reads TGTGCCAGCAGCCTCTCTGGGGCCAACGTCCTGACTTTC.

V and J are TRBV7-2 and TRBJ2-7; 10 nucleotides match TRBD2. The V gene end was trimmed by 3 bases and the J gene end by 4 bases; junction bases not matched to a gene: 15. Germline values: CDR1 SGHTA, CDR2 FQGNSA. The CDR3 covers 18 residues. The CDR3 DNA sequence: TGTGCCAGCAGCTTCGGGCGAGCGGGAGGGCCCTCGGGTTACGAGCAGTACTTC. Its translation: CASSFGRAGGPSGYEQYF.

J is TRBJ2-3 and V is TRBV28, with D maybe TRBD2 (7 bases). This CDR3 has 15 amino acids. Germline V lookup: CDR1 MDHEN, CDR2 SYDVKM. V lost 3 bases, J lost 4 bases, and 14 bases lay in between. The CDR3 reads CASSFERDMADTQYF. CDR3 in DNA: TGTGCCAGCAGTTTTGAGCGGGACATGGCAGATACGCAGTATTTT.

V and J are TRBV6-5 and TRBJ2-5; weak D call: TRBD2 (6 bases). The V gene lost 0 bases and the J gene lost 5 bases, with 10 bases spanning the gap. The CDR3 extends over 14 amino acids. Germline loops: CDR1 MNHEY, CDR2 SVGAGI. CDR3 bases: TGTGCCAGCAGTTACTCGGAGGGGCAGGAGACCCAGTACTTC. Its protein is CASSYSEGQETQYF.

V is TRBV28 and J is TRBJ2-6; D possibly matches TRBD1 or TRBD2 (6 bases each). Deletions cut 5 bases from V and 0 bases from J, with 17 bases between. Germline V CDR1 and CDR2: MDHEN, SYDVKM. This CDR3 has 18 amino acids. DNA for the CDR3: TGTGCCAGCAGTGAACCCGGGGGCTCTCTCTCTGGGGCCAACGTCCTGACTTTC. As protein: CASSEPGGSLSGANVLTF.

V usage is TRBV19 and J usage is TRBJ2-7; no clear D. Per germline, CDR1 LNHDA and CDR2 SQIVND (reference sequence). The V and J ends lost 4 bases and 6 bases respectively, with 13 bases between them. The CDR3 has 13 residues. CDR3 sequence (DNA): TGTGCCAGTAGTACCAATTATTGGAGCGAGCAGTACTTC. Amino acid sequence: CASSTNYWSEQYF.

The chain has TRBV21-1 and TRBJ2-1; no check of the table's D call, TRBD2, against the DNA was made. TRBV21-1 is a pseudogene. This CDR3 contains 16 residues. CDR3 DNA sequence: TGTGCCAGCAGCAAACGGGGACTAGCGGGAGAGGTTGAGCAGTTCTTC. Translating it yields CASSKRGLAGEVEQFF.

CDR3 in amino acids: CASNLIYEQYF. In DNA, the CDR3 is TGTGCCAGCAATTTAATCTACGAGCAGTACTTC. The V gene is TRBV4-2, the J gene TRBJ2-7; no reliable D call. The germline CDR1 and CDR2 sequences are LGHNA and YNFKEQ. V was cut by 7 bases and J by 3 bases, with 7 bases left in between. The CDR3 is made up of 11 amino acids.

V is TRBV28 and J is TRBJ2-7; D not resolved. The CDR3 covers 11 residues. Per germline, CDR1 MDHEN and CDR2 SYDVKM. V was clipped by 5 bases and J by 8 bases, with 10 bases between them. CDR3 coding DNA: TGTGCCAGCAGTCCCGGTTTGAAGCAGTACTTC. It is translated as CASSPGLKQYF.

The chain recombines TRBV7-9 with TRBJ2-1; D may be TRBD2 (6 bases). This CDR3 is built from 13 residues. V lost 1 base and J 12 bases, leaving 13 bases between the germline ends. The germline V gene encodes CDR1 SEHNR and CDR2 FQNEAQ (reference sequence). This chain's CDR3 is CASSLGSGEGQFF. CDR3 coding DNA: TGTGCCAGCAGCTTAGGTTCGGGGGAAGGGCAGTTCTTC.

The J gene is TRBJ2-7, the V gene TRBV6-6; 8 positions match TRBD2. J lost 7 bases, V lost 2 bases, and 4 bases had no gene match. The CDR3 extends over 13 amino acids. Per germline, CDR1 MNHNY and CDR2 SVGAGI (reference sequence). The CDR3, as DNA: TGTGCCAGCAGTTACGTCTCGGGGGGGGAGCAGTACTTC. Translated: CASSYVSGGEQYF.

The chain employs TRBV19 and TRBJ2-2; either TRBD1 or TRBD2 may supply D (5 bases each). Per the germline V gene, CDR1 is LNHDA and CDR2 is SQIVND (reference sequence). V shed 6 bases and J shed 6 bases, with 14 bases lying between them. The CDR3 sequence is 14 residues long. The chain's CDR3 is CASSGTVLAGELFF. The CDR3 DNA reads as TGTGCCAGTAGCGGGACCGTCCTCGCCGGGGAGCTGTTTTTT.

The chain employs TRBV6-4 and TRBJ2-1; 10 bases align to TRBD2. The CDR3 length is 17 residues. Germline-derived CDR1 and CDR2 are MRHNA and SNTAGT. J was trimmed by 2 bases and V by 0 bases; bases with no gene match: 4. The CDR3 DNA reads as TGTGCCAGCAGTGACTCTCCCCTAGCGGGGGCCTACAATGAGCAGTTCTTC. Its protein product is CASSDSPLAGAYNEQFF.

The chain links TRBV9 to TRBJ2-1, with D perhaps TRBD2 (5 bases). CDR3 length: 15 residues. Trimming pared 3 bases from V and 3 bases from J, leaving 13 bases between. CDR1 is SGDLS, CDR2 YYNGEE, per germline. Here the CDR3 DNA reads TGTGCCAGCAGCGAACGCCCAGCGGACTACAATGAGCAGTTCTTC. It yields the protein CASSERPADYNEQFF.

The rearrangement joins TRBV7-2 to TRBJ2-1, with 12 bases that match TRBD1. The CDR3 loop spans 14 amino acids. The junction had 6 bases not matched to a gene; V was cut back by 5 bases and J by 10 bases. The V gene's germline CDR1 is SGHTA and CDR2 FQGNSA. The CDR3 here is CASSAGTGGREQFF. The CDR3 DNA reads as TGTGCCAGCAGCGCCGGGACAGGGGGCCGGGAGCAGTTCTTC.

J is TRBJ2-1 and V is TRBV7-2, with 9 nucleotides matching TRBD2. The CDR3 is 14 residues long. Germline CDR1 reads SGHTA; CDR2 reads FQGNSA. With 5 bases clipped from V and 8 bases from J, the junction kept 7 bases outside the gene matches. CDR3 coding DNA: TGTGCCAGCAGCCCTAGCGGGGCCCGCCATGAGCAGTTCTTC. Translation: CASSPSGARHEQFF.

This rearrangement joins TRBV6-5 to TRBJ2-7; 8 bases match TRBD1. The CDR3 is 15 amino acids. Germline values: CDR1 MNHEY, CDR2 SVGAGI. V was pared by 6 bases and J by 0 bases, with 7 bases of the junction left unmatched. The CDR3 bases are TGTGCCAGCAGGACCAACAGGGGGACCTCCTACGAGCAGTACTTC. Its translation: CASRTNRGTSYEQYF.

The gene calls are TRBV6-1 and TRBJ2-7; tentatively, D is TRBD1 or TRBD2 (5 bases each). V lost 6 bases to trimming and J lost 4 bases, with 10 bases between them. This CDR3 contains 12 residues. CDR1 and CDR2 from the germline V gene are MNHNS and SASEGT. DNA of the CDR3: TGTGCCAGCAGGGGACCAGGTTACGAGCAGTACTTC. Residues: CASRGPGYEQYF.